This TCR beta chain was profiled in a study of cytomegalovirus exposure and HLA in healthy donors. General study findings and limits: Across HLA loci, a later analysis found differing TCR association rates, with DRB1 most and HLA-C fewest. The study designated around 150 TCR beta chains cytomegalovirus-associated. HLA alleles showed associations with fewer than 20,000 TCR beta sequences in a later analysis, at a 0.05 false discovery rate.

Primers for the PCR totalled 60 Vbeta and 13 Jbeta. Per the original methods: About 10 million shared chains were among 80 million or so unique TCR beta chains counted in a later analysis. The data were produced by immunoSEQ multiplex PCR, yet TCRdb's version contains in-frame clones alone and is incomplete. D and trimming come from the DNA, and the V and J calls and clone size come from that table. The table includes about 180,000 clones, over 80% detected once. As concerns this clone: The antigen is undetermined.

Germline V gene sequence: CDR1 GTSNPN, CDR2 SVGIG (reference sequence). The CDR3 totals 12 residues. V lost 1 base and J 4 bases, leaving 7 bases between the germline ends. The genes are TRBV30 and TRBJ1-1; possible D gene TRBD1, 6 bases. The sequenced material came from PBMCs. The receptor was isolated from a boy younger than 10 in good health and CMV-seronegative. The CDR3 region has the DNA TGTGCCTGGAGTGCAGGGGTCACTGAAGCTTTCTTT. Its protein product is CAWSAGVTEAFF.